Reported below is one TCR beta chain. This sample was taken from a study of blood T cell repertoires in COVID-19. Study-wide context: Samples of COVID-19 (acute and convalescent) were obtained from the United States, Italy and Spain.

Original methodology: Amplification from reference gene primers served as the basis for estimated nucleated cell counts. Measured with immunoSEQ multiplex PCR; TCRdb has only the in-frame clones, and not every one. The D gene and trimming were derived from the DNA, and the V and J assignments and clone size from that table. Of under 200,000 clones listed, 88% are singletons. Trimming took 6 bases from V and 2 from J, leaving 6 bases between them. This CDR3 comprises 12 residues. Sequencing was performed on peripheral blood. The TCR sequence derives from a man in his forties with active or convalescent COVID-19. This chain links TRBV12-3 or TRBV12-4 with TRBJ2-3; the D gene is possibly TRBD1 (5 bases). The CDR3 sequence: CASRDITDTQYF. The CDR3 nucleotides are TGTGCCAGCAGGGACATCACAGATACGCAGTATTTT.